These 19 T cell receptor beta chains were all obtained from the same sample, sequenced in a study of a mutant IDH1 vaccine in newly diagnosed glioma. Assay: immunoSEQ multiplex PCR; the TCRdb copy retains only in-frame clones and omits some. The sample carries tens of thousands of clones, approximately 92% recorded once. The time point is: week 35, safety follow-up. Vaccination used 300 ug of mutant IDH1 20-mer peptide per dose, with topical imiquimod. Their target antigens are unknown. The sample in question was PBMCs, obtained from a glioma patient whose treatment included an IDH1 peptide vaccine. The receptors were gathered from a middle-aged man with glioma.

The rearrangement uses TRBV15 and TRBJ2-7; 7 bases map to TRBD1. The CDR3 sequence is 14 residues long. Unmatched junction bases numbered 12, after V lost 6 bases and J lost 7 bases. Germline V gene data show CDR1 as LNHNV and CDR2 as YYDKDF (reference sequence). In DNA, the CDR3 is TGTGCCACCAGAAACCCGACAGGGCCGGGGGAGCAGTACTTC. This gives the protein CATRNPTGPGEQYF.

This CDR3 reads CASSIARTGGTDTQYF. The CDR3 DNA reads TGTGCCAGTAGTATAGCTAGGACAGGGGGCACAGATACGCAGTATTTT. V and J are TRBV19 and TRBJ2-3, with 9 bases fitting TRBD1. V lost 1 base, J lost 1 base, and 3 bases stayed unmatched. Germline V gives CDR1 LNHDA, CDR2 SQIVND (reference sequence). CDR3 length equals 16 residues.

The count of this clone is one. This rearrangement joins TRBV11-2 to TRBJ2-3; TRBD1 or TRBD2 may be the D gene (6 bases each). The CDR3 runs to 17 residues. Germline CDR1 SGHAT, CDR2 FQNNGV. V dropped 1 base and J dropped 2 bases, with 16 bases sitting between them. DNA for the CDR3: TGTGCCAGCAGCTTAGGCCTCGGGGGCCGGGACACAGATACGCAGTATTTT. Its translation: CASSLGLGGRDTDTQYF. Complete variable domain (other parts from reference TRBV11-2 and TRBJ2-3): EAGVAQSPRYKIIEKRQSVAFWCNPISGHATLYWYQQILGQGPKLLIQFQNNGVVDDSQLPKDRFSAERLKGVDSTLKIQPAKLEDSAVYLCASSLGLGGRDTDTQYFGPGTRLTVL.

This clone was seen a single time. The sample carries other DNA sequences with the same CDR3. The V gene is TRBV6-1, the J gene TRBJ1-1; D is unresolved. The CDR3 runs to 14 residues. The V gene lost 2 bases and the J gene lost 4 bases, with 11 bases spanning the gap. The germline gives CDR1 MNHNS, CDR2 SASEGT. CDR3: CASSETRGSTEAFF. CDR3 nucleotide sequence: TGTGCCAGCAGTGAAACGCGGGGATCCACTGAAGCTTTCTTT.

V usage is TRBV9 and J usage is TRBJ2-3; D may correspond to TRBD1 or TRBD2 (5 bases each). Trimming took off 3 bases at V and 0 bases at J, with 11 bases between the two ends. The germline gives CDR1 SGDLS, CDR2 YYNGEE. The length of the CDR3 is 15 residues. CDR3 amino acids: CASSAGTYSTDTQYF. The CDR3 DNA sequence: TGTGCCAGCAGCGCCGGGACGTACAGCACAGATACGCAGTATTTT.

The chain links TRBV4-1 to TRBJ2-7, with D unclear. The CDR3 totals 13 residues. V dropped 1 base and J dropped 7 bases, with 11 bases sitting between them. CDR1 and CDR2 (germline): MGHRA, YSYEKL. Here the CDR3 DNA reads TGCGCCAGCAGCCAAGCTGTGGCGCGGGAGCAGTACTTC. Its translation: CASSQAVAREQYF.

The chain has TRBV2 and TRBJ1-4, with 8 bases that match TRBD1. This CDR3 spans 13 amino acids. The V and J ends lost 7 bases and 8 bases, in that order; junction bases with no gene match: 6. Germline-derived CDR1 and CDR2 are SNHLY and FYNNEI. CDR3 sequence: CASTRDRREKLFF. CDR3 bases: TGTGCCAGCACCCGGGACAGGAGGGAAAAACTGTTTTTT.

The gene calls are TRBV6-5 and TRBJ1-1, with D tentatively TRBD1 (5 bases). V was cut by 6 bases and J by 5 bases, with 16 bases left in between. Germline CDR1 reads MNHEY; CDR2 reads SVGAGI. This CDR3 is 14 amino acids long. The CDR3 loop reads CASSIGTQGTEAFF. Written as DNA, the CDR3 is TGTGCCAGCAGCATCGGGACCCAAGGGACTGAAGCTTTCTTT.

The chain combines TRBV2 with TRBJ1-2, with D tentatively TRBD1 (5 bases). This CDR3 has 13 residues. Trimming stripped 5 bases from V and 2 bases from J, with 9 bases between. Germline V gene sequence: CDR1 SNHLY, CDR2 FYNNEI. CDR3 loop: CASSLAGNYGYTF. CDR3 DNA: TGTGCCAGCAGTCTTGCAGGGAACTATGGCTACACCTTC.

The gene calls are TRBV28 and TRBJ2-7, with TRBD2 matching 11 bases. The V and J ends lost 5 bases and 0 bases, in that order; junction bases with no gene match: 3. The CDR3 has 15 amino acids. The V gene's germline CDR1 is MDHEN and CDR2 SYDVKM. Here the CDR3 reads CASSPGTSGSYEQYF. Here the CDR3 DNA reads TGTGCCAGCAGTCCAGGGACTAGCGGCTCCTACGAGCAGTACTTC.

About this clone itself: The identical CDR3 is also encoded by other nucleotide sequences in the sample. V gene TRBV29-1 combines with J gene TRBJ1-3; D is uncertain. The CDR3 has 13 amino acids. The germline V and J ends were trimmed by 6 bases and 0 bases, with 9 bases remaining between them. Germline values: CDR1 SQVTM, CDR2 ANQGSEA. The DNA for the CDR3 is TGCAGCGTAAGGCAGGACTCTGGAAACACCATATATTTT. Protein sequence: CSVRQDSGNTIYF.

V and J are TRBV5-4 and TRBJ1-4; TRBD1 agrees at 8 bases. This CDR3 is 14 amino acids long. Unmatched junction bases numbered 5, after V lost 3 bases and J lost 7 bases. Germline V gene sequence: CDR1 SGHNT, CDR2 YYREEE (reference sequence). The CDR3 loop is CASSSQGAGEKLFF. CDR3 DNA sequence: TGTGCCAGCAGCTCCCAGGGGGCTGGTGAAAAACTGTTTTTT.

V gene TRBV18 combines with J gene TRBJ2-7, with 11 bases that match TRBD1. The CDR3 consists of 16 residues. Per the germline V gene, CDR1 is KGHSH and CDR2 is LQKENI. Trimming cost V 1 base and J 6 bases; bases outside gene matches: 8. The CDR3 bases are TGTGCCAGCTCACCACTTCTAGGACAGGGGGCTATCGAGCAGTACTTC. Translating gives CASSPLLGQGAIEQYF.

This rearrangement joins TRBV9 to TRBJ1-1, with a weak D call TRBD1 (6 bases). CDR1 and CDR2 (germline): SGDLS, YYNGEE. The CDR3 is 15 amino acids. V lost 0 bases, J lost 1 base, and 10 bases lay in between. The CDR3 is CASSVVVGGNTEAFF. The CDR3, as DNA: TGTGCCAGCAGCGTAGTGGTAGGGGGGAACACTGAAGCTTTCTTT.

J is TRBJ1-2 and V is TRBV28; 9 nucleotides match TRBD1. The germline CDR1 and CDR2 sequences are MDHEN and SYDVKM. J gave up 4 bases and V 8 bases, and 20 bases lay outside the gene matches. This CDR3 spans 18 amino acids. The CDR3 sequence: CASLSWGGGTGLRYGYTF. The DNA for the CDR3 is TGTGCCAGCCTCTCCTGGGGTGGAGGGACAGGGCTACGCTATGGCTACACCTTC.

The rearrangement links TRBV28 to TRBJ2-7; D not certain. The CDR3 totals 13 residues. V was cut by 3 bases and J by 1 base, with 7 bases left in between. Germline lookup yields CDR1 MDHEN and CDR2 SYDVKM. The CDR3 region has the DNA TGTGCCAGCAGTTTCGGGCTTTCCTACGAGCAGTACTTC. It translates to CASSFGLSYEQYF.

V is TRBV5-4 and J is TRBJ1-2, with TRBD1 matching 7 bases. The V segment lost 0 bases and the J segment 2 bases; nucleotides outside the gene matches: 4. The germline V gene encodes CDR1 SGHNT and CDR2 YYREEE (reference sequence). The CDR3 runs to 15 residues. Here the CDR3 DNA reads TGTGCCAGCAGCTTGGGGCAGGGGGGGAACTATGGCTACACCTTC. Amino acids: CASSLGQGGNYGYTF.

The chain links TRBV6-1 to TRBJ2-2; tentative D call: TRBD2 (6 bases). CDR1 MNHNS and CDR2 SASEGT come from the germline V gene. Trimming shortened V by 7 bases and J by 1 base, and 10 bases separated the two germline ends. The CDR3 consists of 14 residues. CDR3 loop: CASNLGGNTGELFF. The CDR3 DNA reads TGTGCCAGCAACCTGGGGGGGAACACCGGGGAGCTGTTTTTT.

The rearrangement uses TRBV4-1 and TRBJ2-1; D might be TRBD2 (5 bases). This CDR3 is built from 17 residues. The germline V gene encodes CDR1 MGHRA and CDR2 YSYEKL. The germline V and J ends were trimmed by 2 bases and 5 bases, with 19 bases remaining between them. The CDR3 DNA is TGCGCCAGCAGCCAACCCTCATCTAGCAGACGGGACAATGAGCAGTTCTTC. It yields the protein CASSQPSSSRRDNEQFF.